This T cell receptor beta chain derives from a study of cytomegalovirus exposure and HLA in healthy donors listed by TCRdb under 2017. Turning to the overall study: The roughly 670 repertoires of the first cohort and the 95 to 150 validation repertoires were produced on the same platform, according to a later analysis. The aim of the study was to test whether cataloging public T cell receptors could identify signatures of past pathogen exposure. Along with the roughly 670-subject first cohort, a separate validation cohort of around 120 different subjects was used. To predict cytomegalovirus infection status, the study combined high-throughput TCR immunosequencing, statistical association of individual TCRs with disease status, and machine learning. Beyond this particular receptor, the publication reports: The study listed 164 TCR beta chains as associated with cytomegalovirus. Subsequent analysis determined that TCRs grouped into clusters in the first cohort also showed a tendency toward co-occurrence across the approximately 120 validation repertoires, and 94% of cluster scores exceeded 0. Most TCR sequences were observed very rarely across donors, whereas some public TCRs were present in many individuals. According to the authors, the approach could potentially be generalized to other disease states and immunological phenotypes. In both the original and validation cohorts, the classifier was reported to diagnose cytomegalovirus status with high specificity and sensitivity. A few of the identified cytomegalovirus-associated TCR beta chains were confirmed in vitro to be specific for cytomegalovirus antigens. A later analysis lacked HLA typing for the validation cohort, so it scored co-occurrence in that cohort across all 110 or so repertoires.

Receptors were amplified or captured by the immunoSEQ multiplex PCR assay. On the study's bioinformatics: A statistical classification framework was developed to diagnose cytomegalovirus status using the catalog of TCR beta chain sequences. The clones in this table, taken by TCRdb from immuneACCESS, are in-frame only. Not every clone is retained; where verified, under half of the shortfall comes from an unresolved V gene, and the cause of the rest is unknown. Clone size and the V and J calls come from that table; the DNA yielded D and trimming. A total of 180,000 or so clones appear in this sample, around nine tenths of them only once. The leading ten clones occupy 1.4% of the sample. Donors formed part of the validation cohort, which comprised over a hundred subjects and was distinct from the first cohort of 666 subjects. Details on this clone: The clone's antigen remains unknown. No base quality values were provided; no much bigger clone lies one nucleotide off.

In the germline V gene (reference sequence), CDR1 corresponds to MNHEY and CDR2 to SMNVEV. Taken from cysteine to phenylalanine, the CDR3 has 15 residues. Only the CDR3 part of the read is kept: 45 bases, read in frame from the first base. The V end loses 2 bases and the J end loses 4 bases, and a stretch of 15 bases separates them. Rearrangement joined TRBV27 to TRBJ2-7; D gene: possibly TRBD2, on 5 matching bases. This sequence was found in a woman in her twenties or thirties in good health and CMV-seronegative. Material: PBMCs. This receptor carries the CDR3 CASSLVSGIGYEQYF. The DNA sequence follows: TGTGCCAGCAGTTTAGTGTCCGGGATCGGATACGAGCAGTACTTC.